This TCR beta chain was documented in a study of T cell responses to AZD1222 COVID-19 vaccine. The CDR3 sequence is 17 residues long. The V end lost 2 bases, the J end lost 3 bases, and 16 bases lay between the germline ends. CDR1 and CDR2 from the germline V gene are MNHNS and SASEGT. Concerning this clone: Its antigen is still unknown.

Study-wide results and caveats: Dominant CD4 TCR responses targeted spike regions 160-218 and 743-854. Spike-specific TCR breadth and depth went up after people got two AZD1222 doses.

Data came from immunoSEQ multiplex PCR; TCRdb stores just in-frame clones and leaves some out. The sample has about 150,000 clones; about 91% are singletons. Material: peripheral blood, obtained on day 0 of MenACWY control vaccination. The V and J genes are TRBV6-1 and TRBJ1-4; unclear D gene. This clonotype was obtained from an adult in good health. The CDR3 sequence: CASSELPGGWANEKLFF. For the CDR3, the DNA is TGTGCCAGCAGTGAACTTCCAGGTGGTTGGGCTAATGAAAAACTGTTTTTT.